This T cell receptor (beta chain) stems from a study of blood T cell repertoires in COVID-19. Germline-derived CDR1 and CDR2 are SEHNR and FQNEAQ (reference sequence). This CDR3 region has 14 residues. V trimming: 5 bases; J trimming: 7 bases; junction bases outside the gene matches: 4. Method: immunoSEQ multiplex PCR; TCRdb's copy keeps in-frame clones and lacks some. The data show around 450,000 clones, 87% seen once. Sequencing used PBMCs or T cells enriched from blood (not recorded which). The genes are TRBV7-9 and TRBJ2-3; TRBD2 agrees at 12 bases. The receptor was isolated from a woman under 30 who had recovered from COVID-19. CDR3: CASSPGLAGYTQYF. The CDR3 DNA sequence: TGTGCCAGCAGCCCCGGACTAGCGGGGTATACGCAGTATTTT.